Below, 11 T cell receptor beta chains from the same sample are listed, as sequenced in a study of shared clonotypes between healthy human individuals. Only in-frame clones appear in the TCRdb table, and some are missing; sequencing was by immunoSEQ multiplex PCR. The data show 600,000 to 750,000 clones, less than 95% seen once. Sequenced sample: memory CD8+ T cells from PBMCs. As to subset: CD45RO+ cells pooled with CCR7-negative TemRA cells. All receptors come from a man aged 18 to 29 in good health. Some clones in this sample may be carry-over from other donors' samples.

CDR3 sequence reads: CASSLWTSGGYNEQFF. The CDR3 DNA reads TGTGCCAGCAGCTTATGGACTAGCGGGGGGTACAATGAGCAGTTCTTC. The chain joins TRBV11-1 to TRBJ2-1; 14 bases agree with TRBD2. The CDR3 totals 16 residues. Germline CDR1 and CDR2: SGHAT and FQDESV (reference sequence). With V trimmed by 2 bases and J by 4 bases, 1 base remained unmatched.

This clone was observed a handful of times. CDR3 nucleotide sequence: TGTGCCAGCAGAGCCTCCCGCTACAATGAGCAGTTCTTC. Translated: CASRASRYNEQFF. V gene TRBV2 combines with J gene TRBJ2-1; D is ambiguous. Germline-derived CDR1 and CDR2 are SNHLY and FYNNEI. Trimming stripped 6 bases from V and 3 bases from J, with 9 bases between. This CDR3 has 13 amino acids.

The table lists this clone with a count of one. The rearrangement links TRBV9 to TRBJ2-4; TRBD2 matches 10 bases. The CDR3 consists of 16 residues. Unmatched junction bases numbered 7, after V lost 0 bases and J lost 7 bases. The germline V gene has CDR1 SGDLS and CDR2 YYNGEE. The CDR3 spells CASSVGLAGARNIQYF. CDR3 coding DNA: TGTGCCAGCAGCGTAGGTCTAGCGGGAGCGAGGAACATTCAGTACTTC. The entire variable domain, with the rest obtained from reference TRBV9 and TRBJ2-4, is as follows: DSGVTQTPKHLITATGQRVTLRCSPRSGDLSVYWYQQSLDQGLQFLIQYYNGEERAKGNILERFSAQQFPDLHSELNLSSLELGDSALYFCASSVGLAGARNIQYFGAGTRLSVL.

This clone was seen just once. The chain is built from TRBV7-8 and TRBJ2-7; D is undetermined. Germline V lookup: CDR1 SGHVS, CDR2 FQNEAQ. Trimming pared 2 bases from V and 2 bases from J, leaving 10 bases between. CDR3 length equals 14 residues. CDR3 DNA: TGTGCCAGCAGCTTACTAGGGAAGACCTACGAGCAGTACTTC. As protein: CASSLLGKTYEQYF.

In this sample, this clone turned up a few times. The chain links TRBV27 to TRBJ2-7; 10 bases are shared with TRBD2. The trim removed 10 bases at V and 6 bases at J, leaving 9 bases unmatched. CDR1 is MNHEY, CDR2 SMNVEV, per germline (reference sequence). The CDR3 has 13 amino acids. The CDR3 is CATARLAGAEQYF. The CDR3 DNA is TGTGCCACCGCCAGGCTAGCGGGGGCCGAGCAGTACTTC.

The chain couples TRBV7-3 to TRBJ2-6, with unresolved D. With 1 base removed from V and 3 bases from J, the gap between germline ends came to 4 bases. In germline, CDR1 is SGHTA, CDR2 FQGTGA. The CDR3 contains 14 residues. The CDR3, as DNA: TGTGCCAGCAGCTTAATGGGTGGGGCCAACGTCCTGACTTTC. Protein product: CASSLMGGANVLTF.

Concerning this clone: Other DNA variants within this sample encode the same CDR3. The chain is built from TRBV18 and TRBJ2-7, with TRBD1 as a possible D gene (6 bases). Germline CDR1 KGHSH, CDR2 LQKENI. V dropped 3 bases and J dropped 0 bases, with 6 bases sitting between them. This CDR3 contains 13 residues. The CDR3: CASSPDSSYEQYF. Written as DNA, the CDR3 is TGTGCCAGCTCACCGGACAGCTCCTACGAGCAGTACTTC. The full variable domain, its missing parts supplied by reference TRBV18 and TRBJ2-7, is NAGVMQNPRHLVRRRGQEARLRCSPMKGHSHVYWYRQLPEEGLKFMVYLQKENIIDESGMPKERFSAEFPKEGPSILRIQQVVRGDSAAYFCASSPDSSYEQYFGPGTRLTVT.

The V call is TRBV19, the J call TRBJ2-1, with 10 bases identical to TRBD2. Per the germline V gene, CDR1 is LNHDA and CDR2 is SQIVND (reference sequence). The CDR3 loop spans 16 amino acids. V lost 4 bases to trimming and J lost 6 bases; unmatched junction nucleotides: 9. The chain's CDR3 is CASSTFSSGSFNEQFF. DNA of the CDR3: TGTGCCAGTAGTACCTTCTCTAGCGGGAGTTTCAATGAGCAGTTCTTC.

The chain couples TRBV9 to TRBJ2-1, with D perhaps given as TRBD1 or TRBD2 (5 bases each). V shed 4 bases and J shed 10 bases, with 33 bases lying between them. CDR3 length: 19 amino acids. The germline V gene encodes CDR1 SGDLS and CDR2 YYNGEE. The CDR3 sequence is CASSSSPELGPLTSREQFF. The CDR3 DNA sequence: TGTGCCAGCAGCTCAAGCCCGGAACTGGGACCCCTCACGAGTCGCGAGCAGTTCTTC.

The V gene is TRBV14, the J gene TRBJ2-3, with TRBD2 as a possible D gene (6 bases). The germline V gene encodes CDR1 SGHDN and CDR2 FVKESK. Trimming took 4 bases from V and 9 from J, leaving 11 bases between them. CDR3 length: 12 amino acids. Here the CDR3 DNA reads TGTGCCAGCAGCCTTTTCCGGGAGACGCAGTATTTT. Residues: CASSLFRETQYF.

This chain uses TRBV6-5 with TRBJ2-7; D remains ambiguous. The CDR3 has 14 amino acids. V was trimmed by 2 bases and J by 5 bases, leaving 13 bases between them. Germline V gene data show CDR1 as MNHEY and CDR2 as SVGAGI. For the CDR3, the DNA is TGTGCCAGCAGTTACCTGGGTCCCGCCCACGAGCAGTACTTC. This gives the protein CASSYLGPAHEQYF.